Below are 26 T cell receptor beta chains sequenced from a single sample in a study of blood T cell repertoires in COVID-19. Produced via immunoSEQ multiplex PCR; TCRdb's table is partial and in-frame only. The sample lists fewer than 20,000 clones, about 85% occurring once. The sample consisted of peripheral blood. Receptors were obtained from a human donor with active COVID-19. The donor label of this sample is uncertain.

The chain combines TRBV11-2 with TRBJ2-4; 8 bases match TRBD1. The junction had 4 bases not matched to a gene; V was cut back by 5 bases and J by 7 bases. Germline CDR1 is SGHAT and CDR2 is FQNNGV. This CDR3 is 13 amino acids long. CDR3 loop: CASSPNRGNIQYF. Here the CDR3 DNA reads TGTGCCAGCAGCCCAAACAGGGGGAACATTCAGTACTTC.

The chain combines TRBV6-5 with TRBJ2-7; TRBD1 aligns across 7 bases. Germline V gene sequence: CDR1 MNHEY, CDR2 SVGAGI. Trimming removed 10 bases from V and 1 base from J; junction bases left unmatched: 10. This CDR3 comprises 14 residues. The CDR3 region is CATHRPGQSYEQYF. CDR3 sequence (DNA): TGTGCCACCCACAGGCCGGGACAGTCCTACGAGCAGTACTTC.

This clone was seen a handful of times. The CDR3 bases are TGCGCCAGCAGCCCTGGACTAGCGGGGGGGCGGTCTCACTACGAGCAGTACTTC. This codes for CASSPGLAGGRSHYEQYF. V is TRBV4-1 and J is TRBJ2-7, with 15 bases lining up with TRBD2. Germline V gene lookup returns CDR1 MGHRA and CDR2 YSYEKL. The CDR3 spans 18 residues. V lost 4 bases and J lost 3; bases outside the gene matches: 10.

The chain couples TRBV11-3 to TRBJ2-3; 14 nucleotides match TRBD2. Germline V gene lookup returns CDR1 SGHNT and CDR2 YENEEA. The CDR3 has 19 amino acids. V lost 5 bases to trimming and J lost 4 bases; unmatched junction nucleotides: 14. CDR3 in DNA: TGTGCCAGCAGCCCCTCGACCCTCGTGACTAGCGGGGGGGCAGATACGCAGTATTTT. It yields the protein CASSPSTLVTSGGADTQYF.

This clone appeared once. CDR3 sequence: CASSAAGGGRLGNTIYF. CDR3 sequence (DNA): TGTGCCAGCAGCGCTGCTGGCGGGGGGCGACTTGGAAACACCATATATTTT. The chain uses TRBV6-4 and TRBJ1-3; tentative D call: TRBD1 (6 bases). This CDR3 contains 17 residues. Trimming took off 6 bases at V and 3 bases at J, with 21 bases between the two ends. Germline lookup yields CDR1 MRHNA and CDR2 SNTAGT.

The V gene is TRBV18, the J gene TRBJ1-1; a weak D match, TRBD1 (6 bases). Germline lookup yields CDR1 KGHSH and CDR2 LQKENI. Deletions cut 3 bases from V and 1 base from J, with 12 bases between. This CDR3 has 15 amino acids. The CDR3 DNA is TGTGCCAGCTCACCCCTGGGGGCAGCGAACACTGAAGCTTTCTTT. Amino acids: CASSPLGAANTEAFF.

J is TRBJ2-2 and V is TRBV18; maybe TRBD2 (5 bases). The CDR3 has 16 amino acids. Germline assignment: CDR1 KGHSH and CDR2 LQKENI. V dropped 2 bases and J dropped 3 bases, with 13 bases sitting between them. CDR3 coding DNA: TGTGCCAGCTCACCAGTCCGGGGTCCCCACACCGGGGAGCTGTTTTTT. Translation gives CASSPVRGPHTGELFF. The variable domain in full, completed from reference TRBV18 and TRBJ2-2, reads NAGVMQNPRHLVRRRGQEARLRCSPMKGHSHVYWYRQLPEEGLKFMVYLQKENIIDESGMPKERFSAEFPKEGPSILRIQQVVRGDSAAYFCASSPVRGPHTGELFFGEGSRLTVL.

In its sample, this clone is medium-sized. V usage is TRBV14 and J usage is TRBJ1-1, with D tentatively TRBD1 (5 bases). Germline V gene lookup returns CDR1 SGHDN and CDR2 FVKESK. The germline V and J ends were trimmed by 4 bases and 2 bases, with 23 bases remaining between them. This CDR3 is 18 amino acids long. The CDR3, as DNA: TGTGCCAGCAGCCGATTGGGGGGGGTGGAAAATTTAAACACTGAAGCTTTCTTT. Protein: CASSRLGGVENLNTEAFF.

The chain couples TRBV29-1 to TRBJ2-7; a possible D gene is TRBD1 (6 bases). The length of the CDR3 is 13 residues. In germline, CDR1 is SQVTM, CDR2 ANQGSEA. V was pared by 0 bases and J by 5 bases, with 11 bases between. CDR3 protein: CSVEDQQGNEQYF. The DNA for the CDR3 is TGCAGCGTTGAAGATCAGCAGGGGAACGAGCAGTACTTC.

This chain connects TRBV10-1 to TRBJ1-1; D is possibly TRBD1 (5 bases). The CDR3 covers 14 residues. V shed 6 bases and J shed 5 bases, with 16 bases lying between them. The germline V gene has CDR1 WNHNN and CDR2 SYGVQD (reference sequence). The CDR3 protein is CASSEGPGVTEAFF. The CDR3 bases are TGCGCCAGCAGCGAGGGGCCCGGGGTTACTGAAGCTTTCTTT.

This chain joins TRBV10-1 and TRBJ2-2; 7 nucleotides agree with TRBD2. Looked up from germline, CDR1 is WNHNN and CDR2 is SYGVQD (reference sequence). The CDR3 has 17 amino acids. Trimming took 6 bases from V and 4 from J; bases not matched to a gene: 14. The CDR3 sequence is CASSAGISGSATGELFF. The CDR3 nucleotides read TGCGCCAGCAGCGCAGGAATTAGCGGGTCTGCCACCGGGGAGCTGTTTTTT.

This clone was seen just once. This rearrangement joins TRBV6-5 to TRBJ2-2, with 9 positions matching TRBD1. Trimming took 6 bases from V and 5 from J; bases not matched to a gene: 7. Germline V gives CDR1 MNHEY, CDR2 SVGAGI. The CDR3 is 15 amino acids. The CDR3 DNA reads TGTGCCAGCAGGACACAGGGGGCTTCGACCGGGGAGCTGTTTTTT. Its protein is CASRTQGASTGELFF.

This clone was picked up one time. The chain carries TRBV19 and TRBJ2-3, with 8 bases matching TRBD1. Trimming cost V 6 bases and J 0 bases; bases outside gene matches: 8. The CDR3 extends over 16 amino acids. In germline, CDR1 is LNHDA, CDR2 SQIVND (reference sequence). In DNA, the CDR3 is TGTGCCAGTAGGTACTCCCGACAGGGGAGCACAGATACGCAGTATTTT. Amino acids: CASRYSRQGSTDTQYF.

The chain's CDR3 is CASRGQGNNPNYGYTF. Here the CDR3 DNA reads TGTGCCAGCAGGGGACAGGGAAACAACCCTAACTATGGCTACACCTTC. The V gene is TRBV6-4, the J gene TRBJ1-2; 9 nucleotides match TRBD1. The CDR3 is made up of 16 amino acids. V lost 6 bases and J lost 0; bases outside the gene matches: 8. The germline V gene has CDR1 MRHNA and CDR2 SNTAGT.

The rearrangement uses TRBV7-9 and TRBJ2-1, with a tentative D call TRBD2 (5 bases). Germline V gives CDR1 SEHNR, CDR2 FQNEAQ (reference sequence). The CDR3 consists of 12 residues. V was trimmed by 1 base and J by 9 bases, leaving 7 bases between them. The CDR3 DNA sequence: TGTGCCAGCAGCTTAGGGACTGCTGAGCAGTTCTTC. It codes for CASSLGTAEQFF.

This rearrangement joins TRBV6-5 to TRBJ1-1, with 9 bases identical to TRBD1. Germline CDR1 is MNHEY and CDR2 is SVGAGI. This CDR3 has 15 residues. V lost 10 bases and J lost 0; bases outside the gene matches: 9. The CDR3 DNA sequence: TGTGCCACCAGGACAGGGGCTAACATGAACACTGAAGCTTTCTTT. It specifies CATRTGANMNTEAFF.

This clone was recorded a few times. The chain couples TRBV7-3 to TRBJ2-2, with 10 bases identical to TRBD2. The trim removed 3 bases at V and 6 bases at J, leaving 7 bases unmatched. Per the germline V gene, CDR1 is SGHTA and CDR2 is FQGTGA. The CDR3 has 16 residues. CDR3 in DNA: TGTGCCAGCAGCTTCGCTAGCGGGAGCACTCCCGGGGAGCTGTTTTTT. Protein: CASSFASGSTPGELFF. Variable domain in full (rest from reference TRBV7-3 and TRBJ2-2): GAGVSQTPSNKVTEKGKYVELRCDPISGHTALYWYRQSLGQGPEFLIYFQGTGAADDSGLPNDRFFAVRPEGSVSTLKIQRTERGDSAVYLCASSFASGSTPGELFFGEGSRLTVL.

The V and J genes are TRBV9 and TRBJ2-5; possible D gene TRBD1, 5 bases. Deletions cut 4 bases from V and 1 base from J, with 14 bases between. This CDR3 has 15 residues. Germline V gives CDR1 SGDLS, CDR2 YYNGEE. In DNA, the CDR3 is TGTGCCAGCAGCCCCATTCAGGGATCCCAAGAGACCCAGTACTTC. It is translated as CASSPIQGSQETQYF.

The chain has TRBV19 and TRBJ1-5; 11 bases line up with TRBD1. This CDR3 comprises 16 residues. V was clipped by 6 bases and J by 11 bases; unmatched bases: 15. Germline CDR1 reads LNHDA; CDR2 reads SQIVND (reference sequence). The DNA for the CDR3 is TGTGCCAGTAGCTCTTGGACAGGGGGCGCCCGGTGGTCCCAGCATTTT. It encodes CASSSWTGGARWSQHF. The whole variable domain, filled in from reference TRBV19 and TRBJ1-5, reads DGGITQSPKYLFRKEGQNVTLSCEQNLNHDAMYWYRQDPGQGLRLIYYSQIVNDFQKGDIAEGYSVSREKKESFPLTVTSAQKNPTAFYLCASSSWTGGARWSQHFGDGTRLSIL.

The J gene is TRBJ2-1, the V gene TRBV3-1 (or the pseudogene TRBV3-2); D is unclear. Germline V gene lookup returns CDR1 LGHDT and CDR2 YNNKEL (reference sequence). This CDR3 comprises 16 residues. The V end lost 1 base, the J end lost 0 bases, and 10 bases lay between the germline ends. Here the CDR3 DNA reads TGTGCCAGCAGCCAAGGTCAGTATCGCTCCTACAATGAGCAGTTCTTC. It codes for CASSQGQYRSYNEQFF.

This clone was recorded a few times. V usage is TRBV7-2 and J usage is TRBJ2-1; 12 positions agree with TRBD2. The germline V gene encodes CDR1 SGHTA and CDR2 FQGNSA. Germline trimming cut 1 base from V and 8 bases from J; bases unmatched to any gene: 6. This CDR3 region has 16 residues. The CDR3 DNA reads TGTGCCAGCAGCTTAGTCGCTAGCGGGAGGGCCCATGAGCAGTTCTTC. This encodes CASSLVASGRAHEQFF.

This rearrangement joins TRBV9 to TRBJ2-5; TRBD2 agrees at 12 bases. Germline lookup yields CDR1 SGDLS and CDR2 YYNGEE. The ends lost 2 bases at V and 3 bases at J; junction bases unmatched: 2. CDR3 length equals 15 residues. The CDR3: CASSVRLAGEETQYF. The CDR3 nucleotides read TGTGCCAGCAGCGTCAGACTAGCGGGGGAAGAGACCCAGTACTTC.

The rearrangement uses TRBV2 and TRBJ1-5; D is unresolved. The germline gives CDR1 SNHLY, CDR2 FYNNEI. Trimming shortened V by 5 bases and J by 0 bases, and 17 bases separated the two germline ends. The CDR3 runs 17 residues. The chain's CDR3 is CASSPSPGGYSNQPQHF. For the CDR3, the DNA is TGTGCCAGCAGTCCCTCCCCGGGAGGGTATAGCAATCAGCCCCAGCATTTT.

The chain uses TRBV7-9 and TRBJ2-7; maybe TRBD1 (6 bases). Trimming removed 5 bases from V and 0 bases from J, with 8 bases in between. The germline V gene has CDR1 SEHNR and CDR2 FQNEAQ (reference sequence). The CDR3 runs 13 residues. The chain's CDR3 is CASSTGRSYEQYF. The CDR3 nucleotides read TGTGCCAGCAGCACAGGGCGCTCCTACGAGCAGTACTTC.

V and J are TRBV7-9 and TRBJ1-2, with 7 bases aligning to TRBD1. Germline CDR1 reads SEHNR; CDR2 reads FQNEAQ (reference sequence). Trimming cost V 1 base and J 5 bases; bases outside gene matches: 1. CDR3 length: 13 residues. The CDR3 reads CASSLEGAYGYTF. CDR3 bases: TGTGCCAGCAGCTTAGAGGGGGCTTATGGCTACACCTTC.

This clone was found once. This chain connects TRBV30 to TRBJ1-2; D unresolved. The ends were cut back, 0 bases at V and 4 bases at J, with 9 bases in the middle. CDR1 is GTSNPN, CDR2 SVGIG, per germline (reference sequence). There are 13 residues in the CDR3. The CDR3 DNA reads TGTGCCTGGAGTGTATCGGGATTCTATGGCTACACCTTC. It codes for CAWSVSGFYGYTF.